This TCR beta chain was sequenced in a study of blood T cell repertoires in COVID-19. Background on the study: Material from acute and convalescent COVID-19 was sourced from the United States, Italy and Spain. The cDNA or gDNA used as material had been derived from T cells, B-cell-depleted T cells, or PBMCs.

Seattle participants joined during active infection and were tracked over time. Under the authors' procedure: Using reference gene primer amplification, nucleated cell counts were estimated. Profiled with immunoSEQ multiplex PCR; TCRdb holds only in-frame clones, not every one. Clone size and the V and J calls come from that table; the DNA yielded D and trimming. Of 210,000 or so clones listed, about 82% are singletons. Source material: peripheral blood. The source of this sequence is a middle-aged man with COVID-19, enrolled during active disease.

CDR3 nucleotides: TGTGCCAGCAGCTTGGCCCTACTGGACAGGGAGAACACTGAAGCTTTCTTT. Amino acid sequence: CASSLALLDRENTEAFF. This chain connects TRBV5-6 to TRBJ1-1; 8 nucleotides agree with TRBD1. This CDR3 is 17 amino acids long. Unmatched junction bases numbered 8, after V lost 0 bases and J lost 1 base. Germline CDR1 SGHDT, CDR2 YYEEEE.